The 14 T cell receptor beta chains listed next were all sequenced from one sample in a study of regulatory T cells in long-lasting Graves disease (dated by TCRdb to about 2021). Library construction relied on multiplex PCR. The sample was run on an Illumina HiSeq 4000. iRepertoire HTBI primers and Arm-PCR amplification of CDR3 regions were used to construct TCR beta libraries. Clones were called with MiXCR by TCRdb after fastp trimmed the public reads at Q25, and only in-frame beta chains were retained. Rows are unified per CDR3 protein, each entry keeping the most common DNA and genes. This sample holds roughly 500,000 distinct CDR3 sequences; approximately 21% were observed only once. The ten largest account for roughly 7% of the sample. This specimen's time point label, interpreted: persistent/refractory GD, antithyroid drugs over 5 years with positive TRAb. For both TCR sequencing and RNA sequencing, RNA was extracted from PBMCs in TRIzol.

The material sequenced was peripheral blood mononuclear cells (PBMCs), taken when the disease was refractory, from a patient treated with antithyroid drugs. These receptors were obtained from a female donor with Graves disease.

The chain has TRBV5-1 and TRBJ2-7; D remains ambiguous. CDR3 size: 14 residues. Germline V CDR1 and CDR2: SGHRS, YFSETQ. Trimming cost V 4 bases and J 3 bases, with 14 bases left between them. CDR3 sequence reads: CASSLPGSYYEQYF. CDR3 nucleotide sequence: TGCGCCAGCAGCCTTCCCGGCAGCTACTACGAGCAGTACTTC.

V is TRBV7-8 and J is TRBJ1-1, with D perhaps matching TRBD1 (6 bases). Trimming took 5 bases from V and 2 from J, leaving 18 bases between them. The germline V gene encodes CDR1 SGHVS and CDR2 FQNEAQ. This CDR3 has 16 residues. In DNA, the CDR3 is TGTGCCAGCAGCCCCAGTGGGGGGGGGGGCAACACTGAAGCTTTCTTT. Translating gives CASSPSGGGGNTEAFF.

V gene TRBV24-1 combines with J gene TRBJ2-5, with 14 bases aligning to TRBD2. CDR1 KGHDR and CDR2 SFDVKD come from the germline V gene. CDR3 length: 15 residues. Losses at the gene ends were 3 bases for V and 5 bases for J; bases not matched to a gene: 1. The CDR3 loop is CATSDRTSGRETQYF. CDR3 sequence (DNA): TGTGCCACCAGTGATAGGACTAGCGGGAGGGAGACCCAGTACTTC.

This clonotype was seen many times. The CDR3 nucleotides read TGTGCCAGCATCCCGTCCATCGAAACAGGAAACAATCAGCCCCAGCATTTT. It codes for CASIPSIETGNNQPQHF. This chain joins TRBV6-1 and TRBJ1-5; D is possibly TRBD1 (5 bases). Trimming shortened V by 7 bases and J by 3 bases, and 22 bases separated the two germline ends. CDR1 is MNHNS and CDR2 is SASEGT in the germline V gene. The CDR3 contains 17 residues.

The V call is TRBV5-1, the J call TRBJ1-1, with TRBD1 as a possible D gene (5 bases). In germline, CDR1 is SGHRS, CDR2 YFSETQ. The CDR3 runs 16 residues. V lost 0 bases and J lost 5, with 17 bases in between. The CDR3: CASSLAGGDFRTEAFF. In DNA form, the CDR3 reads TGCGCCAGCAGCTTGGCCGGGGGGGACTTTAGGACTGAAGCTTTCTTT.

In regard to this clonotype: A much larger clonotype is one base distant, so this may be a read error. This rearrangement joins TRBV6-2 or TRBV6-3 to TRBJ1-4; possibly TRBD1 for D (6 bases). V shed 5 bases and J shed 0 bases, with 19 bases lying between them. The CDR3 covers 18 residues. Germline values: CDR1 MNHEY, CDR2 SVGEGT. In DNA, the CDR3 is TGTGCCAGCAGTATGGCGGGGGGCCCTCGTGCAACTAATGAAAAACTGTTTTTT. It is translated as CASSMAGGPRATNEKLFF.

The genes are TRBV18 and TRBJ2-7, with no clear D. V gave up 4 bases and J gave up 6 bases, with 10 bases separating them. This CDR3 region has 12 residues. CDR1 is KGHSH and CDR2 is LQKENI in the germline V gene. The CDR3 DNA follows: TGTGCCAGCTCACGAACGACGGGCGAGCAGTACTTC. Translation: CASSRTTGEQYF.

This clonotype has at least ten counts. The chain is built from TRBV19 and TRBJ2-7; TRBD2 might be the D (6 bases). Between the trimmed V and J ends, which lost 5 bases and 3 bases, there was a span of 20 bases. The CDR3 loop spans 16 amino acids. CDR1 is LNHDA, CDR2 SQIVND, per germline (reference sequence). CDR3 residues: CASSRSRGTEVYEQYF. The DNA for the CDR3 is TGTGCCAGTAGTCGCAGTCGGGGGACGGAAGTCTACGAGCAGTACTTC.

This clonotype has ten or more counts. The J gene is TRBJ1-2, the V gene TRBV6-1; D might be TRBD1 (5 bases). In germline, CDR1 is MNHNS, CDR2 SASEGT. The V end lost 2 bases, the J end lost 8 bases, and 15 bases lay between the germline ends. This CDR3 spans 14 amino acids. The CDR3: CASSETGREGGYTF. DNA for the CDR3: TGTGCCAGCAGTGAAACCGGCAGGGAGGGAGGCTACACCTTC.

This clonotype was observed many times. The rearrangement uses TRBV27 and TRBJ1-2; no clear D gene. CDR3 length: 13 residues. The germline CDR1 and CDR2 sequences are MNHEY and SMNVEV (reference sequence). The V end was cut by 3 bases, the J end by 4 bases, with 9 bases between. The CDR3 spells CASSFRGLYGYTF. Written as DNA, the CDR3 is TGTGCCAGCAGTTTTCGAGGGCTCTATGGCTACACCTTC.

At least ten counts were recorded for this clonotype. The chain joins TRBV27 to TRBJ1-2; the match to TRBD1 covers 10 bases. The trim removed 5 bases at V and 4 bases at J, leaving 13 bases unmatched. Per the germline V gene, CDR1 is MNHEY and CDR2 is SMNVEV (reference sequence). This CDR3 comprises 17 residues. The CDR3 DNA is TGTGCCAGCAGTCCCTGGGGGGGGACAGGGGACAGCTATGGCTACACCTTC. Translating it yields CASSPWGGTGDSYGYTF.

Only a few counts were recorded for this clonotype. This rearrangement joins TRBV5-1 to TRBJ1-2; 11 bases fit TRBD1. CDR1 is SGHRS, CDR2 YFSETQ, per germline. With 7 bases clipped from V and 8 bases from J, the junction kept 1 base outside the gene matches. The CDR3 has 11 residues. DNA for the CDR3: TGCGCCAGCCGGACAGGGGGCGGCTACACCTTC. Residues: CASRTGGGYTF.

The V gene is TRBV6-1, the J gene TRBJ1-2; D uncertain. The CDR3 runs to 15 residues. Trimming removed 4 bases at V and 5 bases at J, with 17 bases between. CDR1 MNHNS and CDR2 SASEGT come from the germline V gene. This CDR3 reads CASSVSGGKGYGYTF. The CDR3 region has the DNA TGTGCCAGCAGTGTGAGCGGCGGGAAGGGTTATGGCTACACCTTC.

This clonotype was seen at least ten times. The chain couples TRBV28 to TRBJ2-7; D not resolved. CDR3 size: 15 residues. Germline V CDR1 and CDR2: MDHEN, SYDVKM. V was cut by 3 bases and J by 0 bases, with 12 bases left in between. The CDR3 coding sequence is TGTGCCAGCAGTTTTCCCCGTCTCAGCTCCTACGAGCAGTACTTC. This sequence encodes CASSFPRLSSYEQYF.